This T cell receptor (beta chain) came from a study of blood T cells in healthy people across ages. The table lists this clonotype with a few counts. For the second PCR, which ran for about 6 to 11 cycles, a sample-barcoded 5' primer and a J-beta primer mix were used. Each CDR3 protein is one row after TCRdb ran MiXCR on the 5' RACE reads. The sample has 750,000 to 850,000 distinct CDR3 sequences, roughly 25% seen once. The CDR3 extends over 16 amino acids. CDR1 LGHNA and CDR2 YSLEER come from the germline V gene. Trimming took 1 base from V and 0 from J, leaving 13 bases between them. These data were also reused for a study on T cells of mothers and their children. That source notes: The study recruited a few healthy Caucasian mothers and their six children as donors.

This receptor was taken from a boy between 10 and 17 years old in good health. Sequences were obtained from blood. J is TRBJ2-7 and V is TRBV4-3, with a possible D match to TRBD2 (6 bases). This CDR3 reads CASSQGRDWLSYEQYF. The CDR3 DNA reads as TGCGCCAGCAGCCAAGGAAGGGACTGGCTCTCCTACGAGCAGTACTTC.